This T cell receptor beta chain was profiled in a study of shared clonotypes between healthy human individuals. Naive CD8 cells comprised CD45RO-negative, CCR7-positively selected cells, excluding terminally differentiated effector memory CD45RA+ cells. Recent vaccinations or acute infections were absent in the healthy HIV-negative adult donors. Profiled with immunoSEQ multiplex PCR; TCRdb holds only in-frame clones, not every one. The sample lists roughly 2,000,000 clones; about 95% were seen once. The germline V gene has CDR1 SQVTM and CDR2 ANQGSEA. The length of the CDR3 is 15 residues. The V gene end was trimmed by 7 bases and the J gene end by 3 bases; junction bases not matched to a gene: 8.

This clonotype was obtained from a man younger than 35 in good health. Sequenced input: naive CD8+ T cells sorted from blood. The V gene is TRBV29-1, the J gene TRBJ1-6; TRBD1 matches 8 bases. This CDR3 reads CSGRTDRDYNSPLHF. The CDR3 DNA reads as TGCAGCGGACGCACGGACAGGGACTATAATTCACCCCTCCACTTT.